A single sample is the source of the 14 T cell receptor beta chains below, sequenced in a study of blood T cell repertoires in COVID-19 (dated by TCRdb to 2020 to 2022). Libraries were built with the immunoSEQ multiplex PCR assay. Sourced from immuneACCESS, this table was stored by TCRdb with only in-frame sequences that have V and J called. A share of the clones is absent; for the studies checked, an unresolved V gene accounts for under half, and the remainder has no known explanation. The sample table records roughly 300,000 clones; approximately 86% of these occur just once. The ten largest clones capture approximately 4.4% of the sample. The sequenced sample consisted of PBMCs or T cells enriched from blood (not recorded which). The receptors derive from a woman aged 40 to 50 with acute COVID-19.

This clone was seen just once. The V and J genes are TRBV6-1 and TRBJ1-2; tentatively, D is TRBD1 (6 bases). CDR1 is MNHNS, CDR2 SASEGT, per germline. V lost 3 bases and J lost 2, with 22 bases in between. The length of the CDR3 is 18 residues. CDR3 protein: CASSDPGTLRHLNYGYTF. CDR3 DNA: TGTGCCAGCAGTGACCCCGGGACACTCAGACACTTGAACTATGGCTACACCTTC.

This chain links TRBV4-3 with TRBJ2-7; 7 positions agree with TRBD1. Trimming took 0 bases from V and 7 from J; bases not matched to a gene: 9. Germline V CDR1 and CDR2: LGHNA, YSLEER. The CDR3 has 15 amino acids. The CDR3 region has the DNA TGCGCCAGCAGCCAAGATGTAGGGGGCTATGAAGAGCAGTACTTC. Residues: CASSQDVGGYEEQYF.

J is TRBJ1-4 and V is TRBV9, with 7 bases identical to TRBD1. J gave up 0 bases and V 4 bases, and 9 bases lay outside the gene matches. Germline V CDR1 and CDR2: SGDLS, YYNGEE. This CDR3 comprises 17 residues. The CDR3 DNA reads as TGTGCCAGCAGCCCCCGGACAGGAGATGCAACTAATGAAAAACTGTTTTTT. It yields the protein CASSPRTGDATNEKLFF.

The chain is built from TRBV9 and TRBJ2-2; 8 positions agree with TRBD2. V was clipped by 3 bases and J by 2 bases; unmatched bases: 6. The CDR3 is 16 residues long. The germline CDR1 and CDR2 sequences are SGDLS and YYNGEE. CDR3 protein: CASSAVAGTNTGELFF. CDR3 coding DNA: TGTGCCAGCAGCGCAGTAGCGGGGACTAACACCGGGGAGCTGTTTTTT.

V and J are TRBV4-2 and TRBJ2-3, with TRBD1 matching over 8 bases. The germline V gene has CDR1 LGHNA and CDR2 YNFKEQ. Losses at the gene ends were 4 bases for V and 2 bases for J; bases not matched to a gene: 11. This CDR3 has 17 amino acids. CDR3 DNA: TGTGCCAGCAGCCCCATCCAGGGGGCCCCCCACACAGATACGCAGTATTTT. This encodes CASSPIQGAPHTDTQYF.

The rearrangement links TRBV7-2 to TRBJ2-7; 8 bases match TRBD1. CDR1 and CDR2 (germline): SGHTA, FQGNSA. The CDR3 covers 15 residues. The J segment lost 2 bases and the V segment lost 2 bases, leaving 5 bases of the junction unmatched. The CDR3 DNA reads as TGTGCCAGCAGCTTAATAGGGACAGGCCCCTACGAGCAGTACTTC. It specifies CASSLIGTGPYEQYF.

This chain links TRBV12-5 with TRBJ1-5; D is perhaps TRBD1 (5 bases). V gave up 0 bases and J gave up 2 bases, with 14 bases separating them. Germline V gene data show CDR1 as LGHNT and CDR2 as FRNRAP. CDR3 length: 17 residues. The CDR3 region has the DNA TGTGCTAGTGGTTTGGTACGATCGGGGGTCGGCAATCAGCCCCAGCATTTT. Protein product: CASGLVRSGVGNQPQHF.

The V and J genes are TRBV2 and TRBJ1-5; possible D gene TRBD1, 5 bases. This CDR3 contains 14 residues. The germline V and J ends were trimmed by 3 bases and 4 bases, with 10 bases remaining between them. The germline CDR1 and CDR2 sequences are SNHLY and FYNNEI. The CDR3 sequence: CASSDRVMNQPQHF. The CDR3 bases are TGTGCCAGCAGTGACAGGGTTATGAATCAGCCCCAGCATTTT.

Only a few counts were recorded for this clone. The chain has TRBV11-3 and TRBJ2-3, with 10 positions matching TRBD1. The germline CDR1 and CDR2 sequences are SGHNT and YENEEA. The CDR3 runs to 16 residues. J lost 1 base, V lost 4 bases, and 5 bases had no gene match. Written as DNA, the CDR3 is TGTGCCAGCAGCTCAAGACAGGGGGCGGGCACAGATACGCAGTATTTT. It yields the protein CASSSRQGAGTDTQYF.

This rearrangement joins TRBV2 to TRBJ2-3, with 7 bases matching TRBD2. V lost 8 bases and J lost 5; bases outside the gene matches: 7. Germline CDR1 is SNHLY and CDR2 is FYNNEI. The CDR3 covers 13 residues. CDR3: CASAGESRDTQYF. The CDR3 DNA sequence: TGTGCCAGCGCGGGGGAGTCTCGAGATACGCAGTATTTT.

This clone was seen a few times. The chain employs TRBV6-2 or TRBV6-3 and TRBJ1-5; maybe TRBD1 (5 bases). With 4 bases removed from V and 0 bases from J, the gap between germline ends came to 19 bases. The V gene's germline CDR1 is MNHEY and CDR2 SVGEGT. The CDR3 covers 18 residues. CDR3 protein: CASSSAGELYYSNQPQHF. For the CDR3, the DNA is TGTGCCAGCAGTTCCGCGGGGGAACTATACTATAGCAATCAGCCCCAGCATTTT.

This chain connects TRBV7-2 to TRBJ2-1, with D tentatively TRBD1 (6 bases). CDR1 and CDR2 (germline): SGHTA, FQGNSA. V was clipped by 2 bases and J by 7 bases, with 18 bases between them. The CDR3 runs to 16 residues. This CDR3 is CASSLQGSLMVNEQFF. Here the CDR3 DNA reads TGTGCCAGCAGCTTACAGGGGTCATTGATGGTAAATGAGCAGTTCTTC.

The chain combines TRBV29-1 with TRBJ2-3; D may be TRBD2 (6 bases). The germline V and J ends were trimmed by 4 bases and 3 bases, with 14 bases remaining between them. This CDR3 contains 14 residues. Germline V gives CDR1 SQVTM, CDR2 ANQGSEA. The CDR3 here is CSVVGASATDTQYF. The CDR3 region has the DNA TGCAGCGTTGTCGGCGCTAGCGCGACAGATACGCAGTATTTT.

A remark on this clone: One end of the junction fails to match germline, which may point to a read error. This chain connects TRBV7-9 to TRBJ2-7; 9 bases are shared with TRBD1. The CDR3 is 14 residues long. Germline values: CDR1 SEHNR, CDR2 FQNEAQ (reference sequence). The DNA for the CDR3 is TGTGCCAGCAGCTTAGGTTCCGGGACAGGGAGTATGATCTTC. Translation: CASSLGSGTGSMIF. Together with reference TRBV7-9 and TRBJ2-7, the CDR3 gives the full variable domain: DTGVSQNPRHKITKRGQNVTFRCDPISEHNRLYWYRQTLGQGPEFLTYFQNEAQLEKSRLLSDRFSAERPKGSFSTLEIQRTEQGDSAMYLCASSLGSGTGSMIFGPGTRLTVT.